This T cell receptor beta chain was sequenced in a study of cytomegalovirus exposure and HLA in healthy donors. General observations from the study: Presence/absence analyses assumed roughly uniform sequencing depth across donors, which may not hold. Some V segments could not be told apart, so they were left out, TRBV6-2 and TRBV6-3 among them. As immune exposure information, only CMV serostatus was available.

On this clone: The antigen remains unidentified.

This CDR3 region has 14 residues. V was pared by 5 bases and J by 3 bases, with 4 bases of the junction left unmatched. Germline CDR1 is KGHSH and CDR2 is LQKENI. PCR primers comprised 60 Vbeta and 13 Jbeta primers. The protocol was immunoSEQ multiplex PCR, while the TCRdb copy is restricted to in-frame clones and leaves out a portion. This table has approximately 110,000 clones, under 80% appearing once. The V call is TRBV18, the J call TRBJ1-3, with 7 nucleotides matching TRBD1. This clonotype originated in a woman in her fifties or sixties in good health and CMV-seropositive. Material: PBMCs. CDR3 region: CASSEDRVGNTIYF. The CDR3 coding sequence is TGTGCCAGCTCAGAAGACAGGGTTGGAAACACCATATATTTT.